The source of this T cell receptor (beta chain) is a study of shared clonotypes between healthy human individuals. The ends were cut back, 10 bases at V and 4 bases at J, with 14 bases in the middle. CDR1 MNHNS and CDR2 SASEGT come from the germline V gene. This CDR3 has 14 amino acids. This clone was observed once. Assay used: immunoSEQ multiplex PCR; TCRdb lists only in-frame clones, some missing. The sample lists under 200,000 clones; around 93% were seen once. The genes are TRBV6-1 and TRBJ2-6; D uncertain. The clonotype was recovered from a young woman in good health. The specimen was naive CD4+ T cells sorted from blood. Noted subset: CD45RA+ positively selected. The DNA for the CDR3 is TGTGCCACCTCCCGGGTACCCGGGGCCAACGTCCTGACTTTC. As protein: CATSRVPGANVLTF.